What follows are 17 T cell receptor beta chains derived from one specimen sequenced in a study of CD8+ T cells in alopecia areata. Specified treatment: oral pan-JAK inhibitor, 5-10 mg twice daily. Extraction and reverse transcription of RNA yielded cDNA as the sequencing template. Using immunoSEQ multiplex PCR, the repertoire was profiled, and TCRdb retains in-frame clones only, with some absent. Of 190,000 or so clones listed, around 58% are singletons. Sequencing used CD8+ T cells sorted from blood, obtained at week 24, from a patient treated with tofacitinib. The receptors were sampled from a human donor with alopecia areata.

The J gene is TRBJ2-7, the V gene TRBV2; D is perhaps TRBD1 or TRBD2 (5 bases each). Trimming stripped 7 bases from V and 1 base from J, with 11 bases between. This CDR3 contains 13 residues. Per germline, CDR1 SNHLY and CDR2 FYNNEI. This chain's CDR3 is CASTVRGSYEQYF. In DNA form, the CDR3 reads TGTGCCAGCACGGTGAGGGGATCCTACGAGCAGTACTTC.

This clone has a handful of counts. V is TRBV27 and J is TRBJ1-5; D gene unclear. V lost 6 bases and J 3 bases, leaving 12 bases between the germline ends. The V gene's germline CDR1 is MNHEY and CDR2 SMNVEV (reference sequence). This CDR3 comprises 14 residues. CDR3 sequence reads: CASRKDGYNQPQHF. CDR3 bases: TGTGCCAGCAGAAAGGACGGATACAATCAGCCCCAGCATTTT.

This chain connects TRBV29-1 to TRBJ1-5; possibly TRBD1 for D (6 bases). Germline loops: CDR1 SQVTM, CDR2 ANQGSEA. This CDR3 contains 11 residues. Trimming took off 6 bases at V and 12 bases at J, with 15 bases between the two ends. CDR3 loop: CSVNSQGLQHF. Written as DNA, the CDR3 is TGCAGCGTCAATTCACAGGGTCTCCAGCATTTT. The variable domain in full, completed from reference TRBV29-1 and TRBJ1-5, reads SAVISQKPSRDICQRGTSLTIQCQVDSQVTMMFWYRQQPGQSLTLIATANQGSEATYESGFVIDKFPISRPNLTFSTLTVSNMSPEDSSIYLCSVNSQGLQHFGDGTRLSIL.

V is TRBV27 and J is TRBJ2-5; D call uncertain. Per germline, CDR1 MNHEY and CDR2 SMNVEV (reference sequence). With 3 bases removed from V and 4 bases from J, the gap between germline ends came to 12 bases. The CDR3 covers 14 residues. The CDR3 DNA follows: TGTGCCAGCAGTTTGGCCCCCGGAAGAGAGACCCAGTACTTC. Translation: CASSLAPGRETQYF.

A single count supports this clone. The chain recombines TRBV18 with TRBJ2-2; D remains ambiguous. Per germline, CDR1 KGHSH and CDR2 LQKENI. V lost 2 bases and J lost 3, with 10 bases in between. CDR3 length equals 15 residues. The CDR3 here is CASSPATEYTGELFF. Written as DNA, the CDR3 is TGTGCCAGCTCACCAGCTACGGAATACACCGGGGAGCTGTTTTTT.

This chain uses TRBV7-3 with TRBJ2-3; 7 bases match TRBD1. The CDR3 has 16 residues. CDR1 is SGHTA, CDR2 FQGTGA, per germline. The trim removed 1 base at V and 2 bases at J, leaving 6 bases unmatched. The CDR3 sequence: CASSLRAGTATDTQYF. The CDR3 DNA sequence: TGTGCCAGCAGCTTAAGGGCCGGGACAGCCACAGATACGCAGTATTTT.

J is TRBJ2-4 and V is TRBV9, with D perhaps TRBD1 or TRBD2 (5 bases each). Trimming took 4 bases from V and 11 from J, leaving 16 bases between them. There are 13 residues in the CDR3. The germline V gene encodes CDR1 SGDLS and CDR2 YYNGEE. The CDR3 protein is CASSPPDRGLQYF. The CDR3 region has the DNA TGTGCCAGCAGCCCTCCAGACCGGGGACTTCAGTACTTC.

The chain is built from TRBV7-9 and TRBJ1-5; tentatively, D is TRBD1 (5 bases). CDR1 is SEHNR and CDR2 is FQNEAQ in the germline V gene (reference sequence). Trimming removed 6 bases from V and 2 bases from J, with 17 bases in between. The CDR3 sequence is 16 residues long. The CDR3 DNA reads as TGTGCCAGCAGTGCCTGGGGGGACCGCGGCAATCAGCCCCAGCATTTT. Its protein product is CASSAWGDRGNQPQHF.

This clone appeared a few times. The chain couples TRBV13 to TRBJ2-3; the match to TRBD1 covers 9 bases. V lost 6 bases to trimming and J lost 5 bases; unmatched junction nucleotides: 6. The CDR3 is 14 residues long. Germline V gives CDR1 PRHDT, CDR2 FYEKMQ (reference sequence). In DNA, the CDR3 is TGTGCCAGCAGAGCGGGGACAGGGCTAGATACGCAGTATTTT. This encodes CASRAGTGLDTQYF.

The chain recombines TRBV14 with TRBJ2-3; D gene unclear. In germline, CDR1 is SGHDN, CDR2 FVKESK. Trimming left V 4 bases short and J 2 bases short, with 10 bases between. The CDR3 is 14 amino acids. The CDR3: CASSPGRDTDTQYF. The CDR3 nucleotides are TGTGCCAGCAGCCCAGGAAGAGACACAGATACGCAGTATTTT.

The chain recombines TRBV7-9 with TRBJ1-1; TRBD1 agrees at 8 bases. The CDR3 runs to 14 residues. Germline V CDR1 and CDR2: SEHNR, FQNEAQ (reference sequence). Trimming at V came to 5 bases and at J to 5 bases, leaving 7 bases not matched to a gene. CDR3 coding DNA: TGTGCCAGCAGCCCCCGGACAGGGTGGACTGAAGCTTTCTTT. Translating it yields CASSPRTGWTEAFF.

The CDR3 is CASSLATGNQPQHF. Here the CDR3 DNA reads TGTGCCAGCAGCTTGGCCACGGGGAATCAGCCCCAGCATTTT. The chain employs TRBV5-6 and TRBJ1-5; the D is unclear. With 0 bases removed from V and 4 bases from J, the gap between germline ends came to 8 bases. The CDR3 runs to 14 residues. Germline V gene sequence: CDR1 SGHDT, CDR2 YYEEEE.

This rearrangement joins TRBV7-8 to TRBJ2-5; D gene unclear. The CDR3 is 11 amino acids. V lost 5 bases to trimming and J lost 9 bases, with 10 bases between them. The germline V gene encodes CDR1 SGHVS and CDR2 FQNEAQ. The CDR3 DNA follows: TGTGCCAGCAGCCCGGGTGTGGCCCAGTACTTC. Residues: CASSPGVAQYF.

Only a few counts were recorded for this clone. The CDR3 DNA is TGTGCCAGCAGTTTGGTTCAGGGGGACTACGAGCAGTACTTC. Its translation is CASSLVQGDYEQYF. The V and J genes are TRBV27 and TRBJ2-7, with 7 bases matching TRBD1. V trimming: 3 bases; J trimming: 3 bases; junction bases outside the gene matches: 5. Germline V gives CDR1 MNHEY, CDR2 SMNVEV (reference sequence). The CDR3 totals 14 residues.

The J gene is TRBJ1-1, the V gene TRBV29-1, with D unclear. This CDR3 region has 11 residues. Trimming cost V 4 bases and J 4 bases, with 7 bases left between them. Germline V gene sequence: CDR1 SQVTM, CDR2 ANQGSEA. Written as DNA, the CDR3 is TGCAGCGTTGTGGGAGCCACTGAAGCTTTCTTT. It translates to CSVVGATEAFF.

This chain links TRBV6-6 with TRBJ2-1; a possible D gene is TRBD2 (5 bases). Germline V lookup: CDR1 MNHNY, CDR2 SVGAGI (reference sequence). This CDR3 spans 11 amino acids. The V gene lost 7 bases and the J gene lost 7 bases, with 8 bases spanning the gap. CDR3: CASITGNEQFF. The DNA for the CDR3 is TGTGCCAGCATCACGGGGAATGAGCAGTTCTTC.

V gene TRBV27 combines with J gene TRBJ1-1; perhaps TRBD1 as D (5 bases). Germline values: CDR1 MNHEY, CDR2 SMNVEV (reference sequence). With 5 bases removed from V and 2 bases from J, the gap between germline ends came to 15 bases. The CDR3 length is 15 residues. The CDR3 sequence is CASSHKETGNTEAFF. The CDR3 coding sequence is TGTGCCAGCAGTCATAAAGAAACAGGTAACACTGAAGCTTTCTTT.